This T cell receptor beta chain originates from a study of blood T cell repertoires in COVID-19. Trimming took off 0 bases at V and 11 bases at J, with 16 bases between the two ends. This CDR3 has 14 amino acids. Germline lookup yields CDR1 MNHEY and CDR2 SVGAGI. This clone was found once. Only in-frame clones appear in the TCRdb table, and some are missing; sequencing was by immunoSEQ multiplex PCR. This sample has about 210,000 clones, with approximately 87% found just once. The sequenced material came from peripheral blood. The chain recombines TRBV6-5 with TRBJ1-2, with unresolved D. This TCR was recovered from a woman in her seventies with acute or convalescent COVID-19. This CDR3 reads CASSYSPLRRVYTF. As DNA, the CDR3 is TGTGCCAGCAGTTACTCGCCCCTTCGGAGAGTTTACACCTTC.